This T cell receptor beta chain was identified during a study of cytomegalovirus exposure and HLA in healthy donors. This clone was picked up a small number of times. The antigen remains unidentified. The CDR3 is 15 amino acids. Deletions cut 1 base from V and 8 bases from J, with 17 bases between. Per germline, CDR1 SGHTA and CDR2 FQGNSA. Healthy people donating bone marrow made up the donors. This PCR relied on a set of 60 Vbeta primers and 13 Jbeta primers. Assay used: immunoSEQ multiplex PCR; TCRdb lists only in-frame clones, some missing. The repertoire holds some 170,000 clones, with 60% to 85% as singletons. The study, taken as a whole, reports: Earlier analysis looked at TCR beta V segments, and most were productive about 90% or about 30% of the time.

The chain is built from TRBV7-2 and TRBJ1-2; maybe TRBD1 (6 bases). The receptor was isolated from a woman aged 45-65 years in good health and CMV-seropositive. The specimen sequenced was PBMCs. The DNA of the CDR3 is TGTGCCAGCAGCTTAGGCGGAGACAGGATGAGAGGCTACACCTTC. Its translation: CASSLGGDRMRGYTF.